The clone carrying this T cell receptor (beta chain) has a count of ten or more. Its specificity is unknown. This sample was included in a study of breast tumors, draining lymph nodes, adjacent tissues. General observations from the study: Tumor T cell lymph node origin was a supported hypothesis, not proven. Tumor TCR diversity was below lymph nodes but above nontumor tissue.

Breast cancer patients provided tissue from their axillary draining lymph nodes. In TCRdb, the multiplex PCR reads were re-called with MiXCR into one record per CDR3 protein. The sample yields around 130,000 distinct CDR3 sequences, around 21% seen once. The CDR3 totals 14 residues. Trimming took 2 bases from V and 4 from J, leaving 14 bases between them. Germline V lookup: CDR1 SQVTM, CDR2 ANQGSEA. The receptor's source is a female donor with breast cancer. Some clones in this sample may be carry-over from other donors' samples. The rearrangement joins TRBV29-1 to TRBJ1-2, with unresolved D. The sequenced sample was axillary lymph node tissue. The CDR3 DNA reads TGCAGCGTTGAAATACACCCCTGGGGCTATGGCTACACCTTC. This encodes CSVEIHPWGYGYTF.